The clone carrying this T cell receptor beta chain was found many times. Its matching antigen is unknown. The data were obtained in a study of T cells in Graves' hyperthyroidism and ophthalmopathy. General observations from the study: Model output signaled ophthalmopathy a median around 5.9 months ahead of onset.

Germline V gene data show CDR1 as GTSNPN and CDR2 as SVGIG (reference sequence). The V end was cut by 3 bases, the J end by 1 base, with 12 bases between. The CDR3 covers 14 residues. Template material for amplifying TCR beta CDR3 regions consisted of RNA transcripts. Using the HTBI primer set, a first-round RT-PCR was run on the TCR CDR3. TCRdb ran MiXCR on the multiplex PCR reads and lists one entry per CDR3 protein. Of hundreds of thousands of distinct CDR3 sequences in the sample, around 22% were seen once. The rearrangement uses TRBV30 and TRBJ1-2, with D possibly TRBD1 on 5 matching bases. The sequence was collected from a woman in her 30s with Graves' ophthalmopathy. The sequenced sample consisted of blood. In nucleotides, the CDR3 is TGTGCCTGGAGATTCCGACAGAATAACTATGGCTACACCTTC. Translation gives CAWRFRQNNYGYTF.